These 25 T cell receptor beta chains were all obtained from the same sample, sequenced in a study of cytomegalovirus exposure and HLA in healthy donors. 13 Jbeta primers and 60 Vbeta primers were used for the PCR. Only in-frame clones appear in the TCRdb table, and some are missing; sequencing was by immunoSEQ multiplex PCR. The table records about 100,000 clones, approximately 85% of them present only once. Sequenced: PBMCs. The source is a man aged 30-40 years in good health and CMV-seronegative.

The J gene is TRBJ2-1, the V gene TRBV30, with 11 nucleotides matching TRBD2. Trimming at V came to 3 bases and at J to 0 bases, leaving 4 bases not matched to a gene. This CDR3 spans 16 amino acids. Germline CDR1 GTSNPN, CDR2 SVGIG (reference sequence). The DNA of the CDR3 is TGTGCCTGGAGGCCACTAGCGGGAGCCTCCTACAATGAGCAGTTCTTC. Its protein is CAWRPLAGASYNEQFF.

This clone was observed a handful of times. The chain is built from TRBV28 and TRBJ1-2; a weak D match, TRBD1 (6 bases). The CDR3 covers 14 residues. V shed 6 bases and J shed 8 bases, with 19 bases lying between them. CDR1 and CDR2 from the germline V gene are MDHEN and SYDVKM. The CDR3 reads CASRENRDPAGYTF. The CDR3 bases are TGTGCCAGCAGAGAGAACAGGGACCCGGCGGGCTACACCTTC.

The chain has TRBV6-5 and TRBJ1-2; D gene uncertain. Germline lookup yields CDR1 MNHEY and CDR2 SVGAGI. V was clipped by 5 bases and J by 3 bases, with 10 bases between them. CDR3 length: 13 residues. The CDR3 sequence: CASSQQPHYGYTF. CDR3 coding DNA: TGTGCCAGCAGTCAACAGCCACACTATGGCTACACCTTC.

The chain joins TRBV18 to TRBJ2-7; 8 positions match TRBD1. The CDR3 has 15 amino acids. Germline loops: CDR1 KGHSH, CDR2 LQKENI. V gave up 4 bases and J gave up 2 bases; unmatched junction bases: 7. CDR3 protein: CASSHLTGATYEQYF. The CDR3 DNA reads TGTGCCAGCTCACATTTGACAGGGGCCACCTACGAGCAGTACTTC.

The chain carries TRBV30 and TRBJ2-7; 9 bases are shared with TRBD1. This CDR3 contains 18 residues. CDR1 and CDR2 from the germline V gene are GTSNPN and SVGIG (reference sequence). Trimming took 0 bases from V and 3 from J; bases not matched to a gene: 15. This CDR3 reads CAWSVFQQGAILDYEQYF. Written as DNA, the CDR3 is TGTGCCTGGAGTGTGTTTCAACAGGGGGCAATTCTGGACTACGAGCAGTACTTC.

Comments on this clone: A read error is likely, as this CDR3 ends without the conserved phenylalanine or tryptophan. The V and J genes are TRBV30 and TRBJ1-6; 10 bases map to TRBD1. Germline V gene lookup returns CDR1 GTSNPN and CDR2 SVGIG (reference sequence). The CDR3 contains 13 residues. The V segment lost 3 bases and the J segment 8 bases; nucleotides outside the gene matches: 1. CDR3 in DNA: TGTGCCTGGAGCGGGACAGGGGATTCACCCCTCCACGTT. This gives the protein CAWSGTGDSPLHV.

The V call is TRBV7-8, the J call TRBJ2-7, with 8 bases lining up with TRBD1. CDR3 length: 18 amino acids. V lost 0 bases, J lost 0 bases, and 10 bases stayed unmatched. CDR1 and CDR2 (germline): SGHVS, FQNEAQ. The CDR3 nucleotides read TGTGCCAGCAGCTTAGCTTCAGGGGGCGGGCCGAGCTCCTACGAGCAGTACTTC. This encodes CASSLASGGGPSSYEQYF.

The J gene is TRBJ2-2, the V gene TRBV27; 9 bases are shared with TRBD1. CDR3 size: 13 residues. J was trimmed by 6 bases and V by 6 bases; bases with no gene match: 2. The germline CDR1 and CDR2 sequences are MNHEY and SMNVEV (reference sequence). This CDR3 reads CASRTGGAGELFF. DNA for the CDR3: TGTGCCAGCAGGACAGGGGGAGCCGGGGAGCTGTTTTTT.

This chain joins TRBV9 and TRBJ2-7, with 11 bases fitting TRBD1. The V gene's germline CDR1 is SGDLS and CDR2 YYNGEE. V was pared by 3 bases and J by 1 base, with 3 bases of the junction left unmatched. The CDR3 is made up of 15 amino acids. Here the CDR3 reads CASSAGTGGSYEQYF. DNA of the CDR3: TGTGCCAGCAGCGCCGGGACAGGGGGTTCCTACGAGCAGTACTTC.

A few counts support this clone. J is TRBJ2-5 and V is TRBV4-2; 14 nucleotides align to TRBD2. The length of the CDR3 is 20 residues. J lost 5 bases, V lost 2 bases, and 16 bases had no gene match. Germline assignment: CDR1 LGHNA and CDR2 YNFKEQ. CDR3 nucleotides: TGTGCCAGCAGCCAACTGGTGGGACTAGCGGGAGAAGAGGTCAAGGAGACCCAGTACTTC. This codes for CASSQLVGLAGEEVKETQYF.

About this clone: Germline and junction disagree at one end, which may indicate a read error. The CDR3 loop is CASSSAGTSYDYTF. The CDR3 DNA is TGTGCCAGCAGCTCGGCCGGGACTTCCTATGACTACACCTTC. This sequence joins TRBV7-8 and TRBJ1-2; D possibly corresponds to TRBD1 (5 bases). The CDR3 runs to 14 residues. Germline V gene lookup returns CDR1 SGHVS and CDR2 FQNEAQ.

The chain uses TRBV29-1 and TRBJ2-5; a weak D match, TRBD1 (5 bases). Germline loops: CDR1 SQVTM, CDR2 ANQGSEA. Trimming took off 3 bases at V and 0 bases at J, with 14 bases between the two ends. This CDR3 is 15 amino acids long. CDR3 nucleotides: TGCAGCGTTGAGCCAGCCAGGGCTTACCAAGAGACCCAGTACTTC. The encoded protein is CSVEPARAYQETQYF.

A note on this clone: Here the CDR3 omits its conserved ending phenylalanine or tryptophan, so a read error is the likely source. Because the CDR3's place on the DNA is in doubt, the DNA is left out and the CDR3 is given as listed by TCRdb. This chain joins TRBV7-9 and TRBJ2-7; no check of the table's D call, TRBD1, against the DNA was made. The V gene's germline CDR1 is SEHNR and CDR2 FQNEAQ (reference sequence). Termini included, the CDR3 measures 12 amino acids. CDR3 loop: CASNNRDRVLRG.

The gene calls are TRBV6-1 and TRBJ1-2; D is unresolved. The CDR3 sequence is 15 residues long. Trimming stripped 2 bases from V and 1 base from J, with 11 bases between. The germline gives CDR1 MNHNS, CDR2 SASEGT. The CDR3 coding sequence is TGTGCCAGCAGTGAAAAAGTGACACTTAACTATGGCTACACCTTC. This translates into CASSEKVTLNYGYTF.

The V gene is TRBV2, the J gene TRBJ1-1; D unclear. Germline-derived CDR1 and CDR2 are SNHLY and FYNNEI. CDR3 length: 12 amino acids. Deletions cut 3 bases from V and 3 bases from J, with 5 bases between. CDR3 in amino acids: CASSEGYTEAFF. In nucleotides, the CDR3 is TGTGCCAGCAGTGAGGGCTACACTGAAGCTTTCTTT.

The rearrangement uses TRBV6-1 and TRBJ2-7, with a tentative D call TRBD2 (7 bases). V shed 4 bases and J shed 0 bases, with 16 bases lying between them. The CDR3 loop spans 16 amino acids. From germline, CDR1 is MNHNS and CDR2 SASEGT. The CDR3 spells CASSGGRGPNSYEQYF. For the CDR3, the DNA is TGTGCCAGCAGTGGGGGGCGGGGGCCCAACTCCTACGAGCAGTACTTC.

This chain connects TRBV19 to TRBJ2-1, with no clear D. The CDR3 length is 13 residues. V lost 3 bases, J lost 2 bases, and 5 bases lay in between. Looked up from germline, CDR1 is LNHDA and CDR2 is SQIVND (reference sequence). In nucleotides, the CDR3 is TGTGCCAGTAGTATGAGTACCTACAATGAGCAGTTCTTC. Translating gives CASSMSTYNEQFF.

The chain has TRBV7-6 and TRBJ2-2; perhaps TRBD2 as D (6 bases). The V end was cut by 0 bases, the J end by 5 bases, with 10 bases between. Per the germline V gene, CDR1 is SGHVS and CDR2 is FNYEAQ. CDR3 length equals 15 residues. In DNA form, the CDR3 reads TGTGCCAGCAGCTTAGCGGGGGGTTATACCGGGGAGCTGTTTTTT. It is translated as CASSLAGGYTGELFF.

The chain joins TRBV2 to TRBJ2-7, with D perhaps matching TRBD1 (5 bases). This CDR3 region has 12 residues. The ends were cut back, 6 bases at V and 4 bases at J, with 10 bases in the middle. CDR1 SNHLY and CDR2 FYNNEI come from the germline V gene. The CDR3 region is CASRGEVYEQYF. The CDR3 region has the DNA TGTGCCAGCAGAGGGGAAGTTTACGAGCAGTACTTC.

This chain links TRBV29-1 with TRBJ2-5, with D perhaps TRBD1 (6 bases). V gave up 2 bases and J gave up 1 base, with 8 bases separating them. The germline V gene has CDR1 SQVTM and CDR2 ANQGSEA. The CDR3 length is 13 residues. The CDR3 DNA reads as TGCAGCGTTGAAACCAGGGGCCAAGAGACCCAGTACTTC. This encodes CSVETRGQETQYF.

The V call is TRBV7-9, the J call TRBJ2-7; weak D call: TRBD1 (6 bases). Germline assignment: CDR1 SEHNR and CDR2 FQNEAQ (reference sequence). The germline V and J ends were trimmed by 5 bases and 5 bases, with 19 bases remaining between them. The CDR3 sequence is 15 residues long. DNA of the CDR3: TGTGCCAGCAGCGAAGGATGGACAGCGGCTGACGAGCAGTACTTC. Translation gives CASSEGWTAADEQYF.

The chain recombines TRBV30 with TRBJ1-1, with a weak D call TRBD1 (5 bases). The CDR3 runs 14 residues. V was shortened by 4 bases and J by 4 bases, with 16 bases between the two germline ends. The germline V gene has CDR1 GTSNPN and CDR2 SVGIG (reference sequence). CDR3 region: CAWIPGKVGTEAFF. CDR3 DNA: TGTGCCTGGATTCCAGGGAAGGTGGGCACTGAAGCTTTCTTT.

The rearrangement joins TRBV10-3 to TRBJ1-5; D possibly corresponds to TRBD1 (5 bases). Germline V CDR1 and CDR2: ENHRY, SYGVKD. This CDR3 is built from 12 residues. Trimming pared 3 bases from V and 5 bases from J, leaving 5 bases between. The DNA of the CDR3 is TGTGCCATCAGTGACAGGGATCAGCCCCAGCATTTT. Translated, it gives CAISDRDQPQHF.

The chain links TRBV7-9 to TRBJ2-3, with no clear D. CDR1 and CDR2 from the germline V gene are SEHNR and FQNEAQ (reference sequence). The CDR3 runs 16 residues. V gave up 0 bases and J gave up 2 bases, with 12 bases separating them. The CDR3: CASSLASQALTDTQYF. The CDR3 nucleotides read TGTGCCAGCAGCTTAGCCTCTCAGGCGCTCACAGATACGCAGTATTTT.

This chain links TRBV5-5 with TRBJ1-5; possible D gene TRBD1, 5 bases. The germline gives CDR1 SGHKS, CDR2 YYEKEE (reference sequence). The CDR3 is made up of 16 amino acids. Trimming removed 3 bases at V and 2 bases at J, with 15 bases between. Here the CDR3 DNA reads TGTGCCAGCAGCTCCCTAGGAGGGGACGGCAATCAGCCCCAGCATTTT. This translates into CASSSLGGDGNQPQHF.